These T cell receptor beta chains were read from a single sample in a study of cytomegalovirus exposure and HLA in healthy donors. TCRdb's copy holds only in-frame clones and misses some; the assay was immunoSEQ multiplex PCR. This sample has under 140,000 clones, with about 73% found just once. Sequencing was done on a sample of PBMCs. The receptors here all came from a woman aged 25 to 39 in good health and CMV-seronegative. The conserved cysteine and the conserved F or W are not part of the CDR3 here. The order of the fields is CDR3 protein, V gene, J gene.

CDR3aa: ASSLSGDSQTQY
v_gene: TRBV27
j_gene: TRBJ2-5

CDR3aa: AISESPRPLGSTGELF
v_gene: TRBV10-3
j_gene: TRBJ2-2

CDR3aa: ASSSSTPGLAGDYEQY
v_gene: TRBV9
j_gene: TRBJ2-7

CDR3aa: ASTTSGGTYNEQF
v_gene: TRBV7-6
j_gene: TRBJ2-1

CDR3aa: ASTPGGGYEQY
v_gene: TRBV27
j_gene: TRBJ2-7

CDR3aa: ASSIDRGYEQY
v_gene: TRBV19
j_gene: TRBJ2-7

CDR3aa: ASSQASGNEQY
v_gene: TRBV16
j_gene: TRBJ2-7

CDR3aa: ASSQVGQRSNYGYT
v_gene: TRBV4-1
j_gene: TRBJ1-2

CDR3aa: ASSVGGAETQY
v_gene: TRBV9
j_gene: TRBJ2-5

CDR3aa: ASKPGQGIYNEQF
v_gene: TRBV10-2
j_gene: TRBJ2-1

CDR3aa: ASRRDRERNEQF
v_gene: TRBV5-6
j_gene: TRBJ2-1

CDR3aa: ASSYSDEAF
v_gene: TRBV28
j_gene: TRBJ1-1

CDR3aa: ASSPGQDLNEQF
v_gene: TRBV18
j_gene: TRBJ2-1

CDR3aa: ASSDSSGGANEQF
v_gene: TRBV6-4
j_gene: TRBJ2-1

CDR3aa: ASSLRQAITGEQY
v_gene: TRBV7-9
j_gene: TRBJ2-7

CDR3aa: ASSQDPQGSEQY
v_gene: TRBV4-1
j_gene: TRBJ2-7

CDR3aa: ASSQGTGAVRETQY
v_gene: TRBV4-1
j_gene: TRBJ2-5

CDR3aa: ASSQPGQGTGANVLT
v_gene: TRBV28
j_gene: TRBJ2-6

CDR3aa: ASSVGTGEKLF
v_gene: TRBV9
j_gene: TRBJ1-4

CDR3aa: ASSDPFYEQY
v_gene: TRBV6-1
j_gene: TRBJ2-7

CDR3aa: AISRDRGVSGNTIY
v_gene: TRBV10-3
j_gene: TRBJ1-3

CDR3aa: ASNIQGRNQPQH
v_gene: TRBV28
j_gene: TRBJ1-5

CDR3aa: AWSVGEVSGETQY
v_gene: TRBV30
j_gene: TRBJ2-5

CDR3aa: ASSLLGGREQY
v_gene: TRBV27
j_gene: TRBJ2-7

CDR3aa: ASSLRGTLGQY
v_gene: TRBV27
j_gene: TRBJ2-5

CDR3aa: ASSQDGTSGRALTDTQY
v_gene: TRBV4-3
j_gene: TRBJ2-3

CDR3aa: ASSPGSRNFGYT
v_gene: TRBV28
j_gene: TRBJ1-2

CDR3aa: ASSSGEGGAGKLF
v_gene: TRBV7-9
j_gene: TRBJ1-4

CDR3aa: SAPDNSPLH
v_gene: TRBV20-1
j_gene: TRBJ1-6

CDR3aa: AWGPGSGNTIY
v_gene: TRBV30
j_gene: TRBJ1-3

CDR3aa: ASSDGTSGNTGELF
v_gene: TRBV6-4
j_gene: TRBJ2-2

CDR3aa: ASSYEGVDQPQH
v_gene: TRBV6-5
j_gene: TRBJ1-5

CDR3aa: ASSQDTGSLTEAF
v_gene: TRBV4-3
j_gene: TRBJ1-1

CDR3aa: ASTPLVGQGSYEQY
v_gene: TRBV28
j_gene: TRBJ2-7

CDR3aa: SVTGTGGEQY
v_gene: TRBV29-1
j_gene: .

CDR3aa: AWSGGTPPNTEAF
v_gene: TRBV30
j_gene: TRBJ1-1

CDR3aa: ASRIQDRGKY
v_gene: TRBV7-9
j_gene: TRBJ2-5

CDR3aa: ASSNVRGVASYEQY
v_gene: TRBV19
j_gene: TRBJ2-7

CDR3aa: ASSLGGAGARQY
v_gene: TRBV7-2
j_gene: TRBJ2-3

CDR3aa: ASSLGRVYEQY
v_gene: TRBV5-4
j_gene: TRBJ2-7